The 20 T cell receptor beta chains below were found in one sample sequenced in a study of identifying expanded T cells in peripheral blood. Method: immunoSEQ multiplex PCR; TCRdb's copy keeps in-frame clones and lacks some. The data contain approximately 90,000 clones, 70% to 90% of them singletons. The sample comprised blood. These receptors were taken from a person between 18 and 75 years old in good health.

Written as DNA, the CDR3 is TGTGCCAGCAGCCCAGGGTGGGAAGGGGCCAACGTCCTGACTTTC. This translates into CASSPGWEGANVLTF. This rearrangement joins TRBV6-5 to TRBJ2-6, with D tentatively TRBD1 (5 bases). The V gene lost 6 bases and the J gene lost 4 bases, with 13 bases spanning the gap. The germline V gene encodes CDR1 MNHEY and CDR2 SVGAGI. The CDR3 contains 15 residues.

V usage is TRBV6-6 and J usage is TRBJ1-1; D is unclear. The length of the CDR3 is 14 residues. CDR1 is MNHNY and CDR2 is SVGAGI in the germline V gene (reference sequence). The V gene lost 5 bases and the J gene lost 6 bases, with 16 bases spanning the gap. The CDR3: CASSPEVWEAEAFF. The CDR3 DNA is TGTGCCAGCAGTCCTGAGGTGTGGGAGGCTGAAGCTTTCTTT.

DNA for the CDR3: TGCGCCAGCAGCTTGGTGCGGGGGGGCGTCAATGAGCAGTTCTTC. Residues: CASSLVRGGVNEQFF. The chain couples TRBV5-1 to TRBJ2-1, with 9 bases aligning to TRBD2. J gave up 6 bases and V 0 bases, and 4 bases lay outside the gene matches. The CDR3 totals 15 residues. CDR1 and CDR2 from the germline V gene are SGHRS and YFSETQ.

The V call is TRBV6-5, the J call TRBJ1-2, with 10 bases that match TRBD1. This CDR3 region has 14 residues. CDR1 and CDR2 from the germline V gene are MNHEY and SVGAGI. V lost 5 bases to trimming and J lost 7 bases; unmatched junction nucleotides: 7. DNA for the CDR3: TGTGCCAGCAGTCCCGACAGGGGGCTATTTGGCTACACCTTC. Its translation is CASSPDRGLFGYTF.

The chain is built from TRBV7-2 and TRBJ1-1; D remains unclear. Germline CDR1 and CDR2: SGHTA and FQGNSA. The CDR3 is made up of 14 amino acids. Trimming removed 3 bases at V and 4 bases at J, with 12 bases between. The CDR3 here is CASSFGGLATEAFF. The CDR3 bases are TGTGCCAGCAGCTTCGGTGGATTAGCCACTGAAGCTTTCTTT.

The J gene is TRBJ1-2, the V gene TRBV29-1, with 7 bases that match TRBD1. J gave up 7 bases and V 3 bases, and 11 bases lay outside the gene matches. Germline V gene sequence: CDR1 SQVTM, CDR2 ANQGSEA. There are 14 residues in the CDR3. The CDR3 region is CSVDDGQVLRGYTF. CDR3 DNA: TGCAGCGTTGACGACGGACAGGTTTTACGTGGCTACACCTTC. Full variable domain (missing parts from reference TRBV29-1 and TRBJ1-2): SAVISQKPSRDICQRGTSLTIQCQVDSQVTMMFWYRQQPGQSLTLIATANQGSEATYESGFVIDKFPISRPNLTFSTLTVSNMSPEDSSIYLCSVDDGQVLRGYTFGSGTRLTVV.

The V and J genes are TRBV6-5 and TRBJ1-6, with no clear D. The germline V gene has CDR1 MNHEY and CDR2 SVGAGI. Trimming stripped 0 bases from V and 7 bases from J, with 10 bases between. The CDR3 length is 15 residues. The CDR3 sequence is CASSYSQSANSPLHF. Written as DNA, the CDR3 is TGTGCCAGCAGTTACTCGCAGTCGGCAAATTCACCCCTCCACTTT.

This clone was picked up one time. The chain is built from TRBV5-4 and TRBJ2-1, with a weak D call TRBD2 (5 bases). V lost 4 bases and J lost 4, with 12 bases in between. CDR1 SGHNT and CDR2 YYREEE come from the germline V gene (reference sequence). There are 14 residues in the CDR3. The CDR3 is CASSLDRDYNEQFF. CDR3 sequence (DNA): TGTGCCAGCAGCCTGGACCGGGATTACAATGAGCAGTTCTTC. Based on the CDR3 plus reference TRBV5-4 and TRBJ2-1, the full variable domain is ETGVTQSPTHLIKTRGQQVTLRCSSQSGHNTVSWYQQALGQGPQFIFQYYREEENGRGNFPPRFSGLQFPNYSSELNVNALELDDSALYLCASSLDRDYNEQFFGPGTRLTVL.

This chain uses TRBV27 with TRBJ1-5, with D perhaps matching TRBD1 (5 bases). The CDR3 spans 12 residues. The V gene lost 9 bases and the J gene lost 8 bases, with 14 bases spanning the gap. Germline V CDR1 and CDR2: MNHEY, SMNVEV (reference sequence). DNA for the CDR3: TGTGCCAGTAGCACAGGTCGGGAGCCCCAGCATTTT. This sequence encodes CASSTGREPQHF.

V and J are TRBV7-8 and TRBJ1-1; the D is unclear. V lost 2 bases and J lost 3, with 4 bases in between. The CDR3 is 12 residues long. Germline-derived CDR1 and CDR2 are SGHVS and FQNEAQ. In DNA form, the CDR3 reads TGTGCCAGCAGCTTAAGCTACACTGAAGCTTTCTTT. This encodes CASSLSYTEAFF.

On this clone: The sample has other DNA sequences that encode this CDR3 too. This chain connects TRBV18 to TRBJ2-3; D is undetermined. The CDR3 runs 13 residues. In germline, CDR1 is KGHSH, CDR2 LQKENI. V was trimmed by 1 base and J by 0 bases, leaving 2 bases between them. In DNA, the CDR3 is TGTGCCAGCTCACCACTCAGCACAGATACGCAGTATTTT. It specifies CASSPLSTDTQYF.

The chain recombines TRBV5-1 with TRBJ1-3; D remains ambiguous. The germline CDR1 and CDR2 sequences are SGHRS and YFSETQ. V lost 0 bases and J lost 4, with 8 bases in between. CDR3 size: 14 residues. The CDR3 DNA is TGCGCCAGCAGCTTGGACACGTCGGGAAACACCATATATTTT. This encodes CASSLDTSGNTIYF. Looking up the rest from reference TRBV5-1 and TRBJ1-3 gives the full variable domain: KAGVTQTPRYLIKTRGQQVTLSCSPISGHRSVSWYQQTPGQGLQFLFEYFSETQRNKGNFPGRFSGRQFSNSRSEMNVSTLELGDSALYLCASSLDTSGNTIYFGEGSWLTVV.

This clone was seen a single time. V gene TRBV4-3 combines with J gene TRBJ1-5; D remains ambiguous. CDR3 size: 13 residues. Deletions cut 1 base from V and 2 bases from J, with 3 bases between. CDR1 and CDR2 from the germline V gene are LGHNA and YSLEER. For the CDR3, the DNA is TGCGCCAGCAGCCAAGGGGGCAATCAGCCCCAGCATTTT. This sequence encodes CASSQGGNQPQHF.

This chain connects TRBV7-9 to TRBJ2-2; 7 bases are a match to TRBD1. The V gene end was trimmed by 5 bases and the J gene end by 5 bases; junction bases not matched to a gene: 2. The CDR3 has 13 amino acids. Germline lookup yields CDR1 SEHNR and CDR2 FQNEAQ (reference sequence). CDR3 loop: CASSPGGTGELFF. In DNA, the CDR3 is TGTGCCAGCAGCCCAGGGGGTACCGGGGAGCTGTTTTTT.

This clone appeared a single time. This chain connects TRBV19 to TRBJ2-1, with D possibly being TRBD1 (5 bases). Trimming shortened V by 2 bases and J by 5 bases, and 13 bases separated the two germline ends. The CDR3 covers 15 residues. Germline V gene data show CDR1 as LNHDA and CDR2 as SQIVND (reference sequence). The CDR3 DNA sequence: TGTGCCAGTAGTATATTCCTAGGGGCCAACAATGAGCAGTTCTTC. Translated: CASSIFLGANNEQFF.

V gene TRBV27 combines with J gene TRBJ2-4, with a possible D match to TRBD2 (5 bases). Germline CDR1 and CDR2: MNHEY and SMNVEV (reference sequence). V shed 7 bases and J shed 2 bases, with 21 bases lying between them. The CDR3 runs 17 residues. DNA for the CDR3: TGTGCCAGCACCCCCTTCATGAGGGATGGGACCAAAAACATTCAGTACTTC. It specifies CASTPFMRDGTKNIQYF.

This CDR3 is CASSSGLGQYYGYTF. DNA for the CDR3: TGTGCCAGCAGCAGTGGGTTGGGGCAGTACTATGGCTACACCTTC. V usage is TRBV5-6 and J usage is TRBJ1-2; a weak D match, TRBD1 (5 bases). This CDR3 has 15 residues. Trimming removed 4 bases from V and 3 bases from J, with 16 bases in between. Looked up from germline, CDR1 is SGHDT and CDR2 is YYEEEE. The whole variable domain, filled in from reference TRBV5-6 and TRBJ1-2, reads DAGVTQSPTHLIKTRGQQVTLRCSPKSGHDTVSWYQQALGQGPQFIFQYYEEEERQRGNFPDRFSGHQFPNYSSELNVNALLLGDSALYLCASSSGLGQYYGYTFGSGTRLTVV.

The chain uses TRBV18 and TRBJ2-1; D is possibly TRBD2 (5 bases). The CDR3 extends over 15 amino acids. CDR1 KGHSH and CDR2 LQKENI come from the germline V gene. V was cut by 6 bases and J by 4 bases, with 16 bases left in between. CDR3 bases: TGTGCCAGCTCCCCTCTCGGAGGTGGGTACAATGAGCAGTTCTTC. It specifies CASSPLGGGYNEQFF.

The J gene is TRBJ1-2, the V gene TRBV18; possible D gene TRBD1, 6 bases. V was shortened by 3 bases and J by 4 bases, with 15 bases between the two germline ends. This CDR3 spans 15 amino acids. The V gene's germline CDR1 is KGHSH and CDR2 LQKENI. The CDR3 protein is CASSPSLDRIYGYTF. CDR3 in DNA: TGTGCCAGCTCACCGAGCTTAGACAGGATCTATGGCTACACCTTC.

The chain links TRBV7-9 to TRBJ2-2, with 7 bases that match TRBD1. With V trimmed by 5 bases and J by 3 bases, 12 bases remained unmatched. The CDR3 extends over 17 amino acids. Germline CDR1 is SEHNR and CDR2 is FQNEAQ (reference sequence). The CDR3 region has the DNA TGTGCCAGCAGCCAGGGGGTACCGGGACAACACACCGGGGAGCTGTTTTTT. This encodes CASSQGVPGQHTGELFF.